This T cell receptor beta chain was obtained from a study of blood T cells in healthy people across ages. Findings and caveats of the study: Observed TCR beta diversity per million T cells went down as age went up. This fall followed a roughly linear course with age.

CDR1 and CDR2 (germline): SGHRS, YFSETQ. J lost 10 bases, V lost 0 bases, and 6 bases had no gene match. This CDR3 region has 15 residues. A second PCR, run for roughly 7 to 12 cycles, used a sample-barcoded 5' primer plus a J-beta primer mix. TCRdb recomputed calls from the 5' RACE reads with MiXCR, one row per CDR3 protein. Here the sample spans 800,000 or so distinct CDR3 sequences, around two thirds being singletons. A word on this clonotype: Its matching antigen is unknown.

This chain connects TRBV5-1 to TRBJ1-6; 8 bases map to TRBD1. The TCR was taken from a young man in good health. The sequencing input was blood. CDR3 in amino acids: CASSLDVQGDSPLHF. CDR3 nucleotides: TGCGCCAGCAGCTTGGATGTACAGGGGGACTCACCCCTCCACTTT. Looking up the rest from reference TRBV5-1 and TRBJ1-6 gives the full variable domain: KAGVTQTPRYLIKTRGQQVTLSCSPISGHRSVSWYQQTPGQGLQFLFEYFSETQRNKGNFPGRFSGRQFSNSRSEMNVSTLELGDSALYLCASSLDVQGDSPLHFGNGTRLTVT.